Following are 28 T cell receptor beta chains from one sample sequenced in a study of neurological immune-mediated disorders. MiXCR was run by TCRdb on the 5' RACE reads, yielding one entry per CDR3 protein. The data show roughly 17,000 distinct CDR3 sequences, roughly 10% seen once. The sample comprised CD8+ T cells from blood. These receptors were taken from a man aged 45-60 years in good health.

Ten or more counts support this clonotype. The CDR3 loop reads CASSVFSPGELFF. Written as DNA, the CDR3 is TGTGCCAGCAGCGTATTTTCCCCCGGGGAGCTGTTTTTT. The rearrangement links TRBV9 to TRBJ2-2, with D hard to call. Between the trimmed V and J ends, which lost 1 base and 6 bases, there was a span of 7 bases. Germline CDR1 and CDR2: SGDLS and YYNGEE. This CDR3 contains 13 residues.

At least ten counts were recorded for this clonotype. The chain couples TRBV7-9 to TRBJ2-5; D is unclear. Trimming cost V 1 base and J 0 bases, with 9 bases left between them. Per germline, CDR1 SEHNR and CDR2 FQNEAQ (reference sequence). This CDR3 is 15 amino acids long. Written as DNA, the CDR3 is TGTGCCAGCAGCTTAGAGGGCAGCTACCAAGAGACCCAGTACTTC. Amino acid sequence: CASSLEGSYQETQYF.

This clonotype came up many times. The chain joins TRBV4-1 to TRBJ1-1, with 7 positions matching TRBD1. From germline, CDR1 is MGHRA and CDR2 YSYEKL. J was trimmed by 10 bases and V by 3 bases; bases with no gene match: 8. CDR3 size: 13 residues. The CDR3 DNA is TGCGCCAGCAGCCAGACTGACAGGGAGGGAGCTTTCTTT. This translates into CASSQTDREGAFF.

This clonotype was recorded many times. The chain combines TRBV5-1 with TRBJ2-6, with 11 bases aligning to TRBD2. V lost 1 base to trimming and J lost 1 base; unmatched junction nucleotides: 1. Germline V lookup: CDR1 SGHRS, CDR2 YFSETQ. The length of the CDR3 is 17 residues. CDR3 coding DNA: TGCGCCAGCAGCTTGACTAGCGGGAGTTCTGGGGCCAACGTCCTGACTTTC. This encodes CASSLTSGSSGANVLTF. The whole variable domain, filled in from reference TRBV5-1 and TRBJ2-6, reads KAGVTQTPRYLIKTRGQQVTLSCSPISGHRSVSWYQQTPGQGLQFLFEYFSETQRNKGNFPGRFSGRQFSNSRSEMNVSTLELGDSALYLCASSLTSGSSGANVLTFGAGSRLTVL.

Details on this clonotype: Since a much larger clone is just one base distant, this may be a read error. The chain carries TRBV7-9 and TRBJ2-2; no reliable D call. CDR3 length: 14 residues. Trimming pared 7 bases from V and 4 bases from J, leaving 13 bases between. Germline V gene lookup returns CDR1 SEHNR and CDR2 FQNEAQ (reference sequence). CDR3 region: CASIYASGTGELFF. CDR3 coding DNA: TGTGCCAGCATCTACGCGTCGGGCACCGGGGAGCTGTTTTTT.

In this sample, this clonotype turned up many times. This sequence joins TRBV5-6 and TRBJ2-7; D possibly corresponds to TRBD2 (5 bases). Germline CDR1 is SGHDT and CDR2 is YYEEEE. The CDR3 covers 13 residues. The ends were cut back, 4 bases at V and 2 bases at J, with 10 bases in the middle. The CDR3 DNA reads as TGTGCCAGCAGCCGGGGTCCCACCTACGAGCAGTACTTC. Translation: CASSRGPTYEQYF.

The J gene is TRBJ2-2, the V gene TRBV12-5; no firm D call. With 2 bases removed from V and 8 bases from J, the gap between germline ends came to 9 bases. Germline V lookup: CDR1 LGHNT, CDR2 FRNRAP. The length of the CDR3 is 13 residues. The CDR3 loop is CASGLRPEGELFF. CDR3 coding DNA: TGTGCTAGTGGTTTGAGGCCCGAAGGGGAGCTGTTTTTT. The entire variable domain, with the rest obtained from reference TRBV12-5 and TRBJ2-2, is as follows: DARVTQTPRHKVTEMGQEVTMRCQPILGHNTVFWYRQTMMQGLELLAYFRNRAPLDDSGMPKDRFSAEMPDATLATLKIQPSEPRDSAVYFCASGLRPEGELFFGEGSRLTVL.

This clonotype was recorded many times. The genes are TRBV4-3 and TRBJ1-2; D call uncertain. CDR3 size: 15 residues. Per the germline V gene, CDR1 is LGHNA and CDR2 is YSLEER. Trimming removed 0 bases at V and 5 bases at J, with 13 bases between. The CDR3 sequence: CASSQELQSQYGYTF. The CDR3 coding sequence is TGCGCCAGCAGCCAAGAGCTTCAAAGCCAATATGGCTACACCTTC.

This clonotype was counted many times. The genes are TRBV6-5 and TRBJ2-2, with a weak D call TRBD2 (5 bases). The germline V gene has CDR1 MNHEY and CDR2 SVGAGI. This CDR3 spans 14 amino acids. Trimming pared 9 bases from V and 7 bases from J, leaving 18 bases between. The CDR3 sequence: CARGERDTDGELFF. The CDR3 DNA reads TGTGCCAGGGGAGAACGGGATACCGACGGGGAGCTGTTTTTT.

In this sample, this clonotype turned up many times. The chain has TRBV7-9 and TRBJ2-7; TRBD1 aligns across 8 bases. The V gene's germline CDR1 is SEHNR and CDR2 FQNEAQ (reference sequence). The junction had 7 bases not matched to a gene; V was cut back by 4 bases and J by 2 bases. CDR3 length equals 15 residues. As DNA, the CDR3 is TGTGCCAGCAGCTCCACCGGGACAGGACCCTACGAGCAGTACTTC. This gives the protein CASSSTGTGPYEQYF.

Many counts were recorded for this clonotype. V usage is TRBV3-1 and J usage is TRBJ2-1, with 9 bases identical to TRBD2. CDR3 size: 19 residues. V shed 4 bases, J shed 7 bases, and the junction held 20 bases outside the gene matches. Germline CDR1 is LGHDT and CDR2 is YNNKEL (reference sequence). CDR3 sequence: CASSPLRILAGREVNEQFF. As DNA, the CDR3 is TGTGCCAGCAGCCCCTTAAGAATACTAGCGGGTAGGGAAGTTAATGAGCAGTTCTTC.

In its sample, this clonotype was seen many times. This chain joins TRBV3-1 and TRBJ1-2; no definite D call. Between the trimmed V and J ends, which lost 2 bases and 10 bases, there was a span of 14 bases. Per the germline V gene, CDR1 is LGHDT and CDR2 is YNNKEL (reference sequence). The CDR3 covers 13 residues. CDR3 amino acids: CASSQKGMETYTF. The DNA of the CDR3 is TGTGCCAGCAGCCAAAAGGGTATGGAGACCTACACCTTC.

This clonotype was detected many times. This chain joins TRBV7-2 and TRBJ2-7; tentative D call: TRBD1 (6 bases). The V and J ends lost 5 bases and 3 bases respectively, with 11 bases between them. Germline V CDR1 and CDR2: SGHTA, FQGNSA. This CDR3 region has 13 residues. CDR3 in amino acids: CASSRLQGYEQYF. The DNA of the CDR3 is TGTGCCAGCAGCAGACTACAGGGCTACGAGCAGTACTTC.

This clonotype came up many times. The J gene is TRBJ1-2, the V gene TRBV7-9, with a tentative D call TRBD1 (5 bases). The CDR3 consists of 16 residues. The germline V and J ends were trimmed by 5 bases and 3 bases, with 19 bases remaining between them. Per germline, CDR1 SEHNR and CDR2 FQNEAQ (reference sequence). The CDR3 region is CASSKAGWGADYGYTF. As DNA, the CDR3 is TGTGCCAGCAGCAAAGCGGGGTGGGGCGCCGACTATGGCTACACCTTC.

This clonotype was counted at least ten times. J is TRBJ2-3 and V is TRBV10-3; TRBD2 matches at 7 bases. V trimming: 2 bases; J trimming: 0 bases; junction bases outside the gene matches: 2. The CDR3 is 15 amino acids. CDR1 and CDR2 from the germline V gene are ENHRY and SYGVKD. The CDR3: CAISEPSGSTDTQYF. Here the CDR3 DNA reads TGTGCCATCAGTGAGCCTAGCGGAAGCACAGATACGCAGTATTTT.

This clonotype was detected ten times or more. The CDR3 region has the DNA TGCGCCAGCAGTACCGGGACAGGGACTCAGGAGCAGTACTTC. It yields the protein CASSTGTGTQEQYF. This chain links TRBV5-1 with TRBJ2-7; TRBD1 agrees at 9 bases. This CDR3 contains 14 residues. With 5 bases clipped from V and 7 bases from J, the junction kept 10 bases outside the gene matches. Germline loops: CDR1 SGHRS, CDR2 YFSETQ.

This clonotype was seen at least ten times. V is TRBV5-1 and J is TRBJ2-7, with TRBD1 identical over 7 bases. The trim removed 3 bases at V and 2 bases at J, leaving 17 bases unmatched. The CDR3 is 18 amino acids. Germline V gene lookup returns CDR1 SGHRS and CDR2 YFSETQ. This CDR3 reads CASSWARTGAEKPYEQYF. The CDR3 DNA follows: TGCGCCAGCAGCTGGGCTCGTACAGGGGCCGAGAAACCCTACGAGCAGTACTTC.

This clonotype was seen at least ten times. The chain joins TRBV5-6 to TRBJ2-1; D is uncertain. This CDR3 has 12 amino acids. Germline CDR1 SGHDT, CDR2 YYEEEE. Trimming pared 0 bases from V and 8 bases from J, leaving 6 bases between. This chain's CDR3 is CASSLAGYEQFF. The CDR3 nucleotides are TGTGCCAGCAGCTTGGCCGGGTATGAGCAGTTCTTC.

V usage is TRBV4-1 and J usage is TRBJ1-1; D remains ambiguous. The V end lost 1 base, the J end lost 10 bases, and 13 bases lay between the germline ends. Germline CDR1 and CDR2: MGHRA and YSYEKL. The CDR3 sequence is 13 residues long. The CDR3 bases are TGCGCCAGCAGCCAAGTCGCCCCAATGGGAGCTTTCTTT. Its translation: CASSQVAPMGAFF.

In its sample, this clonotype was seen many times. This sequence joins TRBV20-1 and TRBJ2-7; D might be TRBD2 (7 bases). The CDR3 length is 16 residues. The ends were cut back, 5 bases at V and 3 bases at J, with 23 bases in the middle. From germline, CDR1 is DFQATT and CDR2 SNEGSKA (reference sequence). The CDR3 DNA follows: TGCAGTGCTTACACCCAGGGGATGGGGGGGGGCTACGAGCAGTACTTC. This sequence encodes CSAYTQGMGGGYEQYF.

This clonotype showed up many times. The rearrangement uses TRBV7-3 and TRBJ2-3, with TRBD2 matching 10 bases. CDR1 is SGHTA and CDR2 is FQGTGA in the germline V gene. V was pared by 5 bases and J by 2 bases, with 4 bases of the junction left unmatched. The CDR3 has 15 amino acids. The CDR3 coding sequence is TGTGCCAGCAGCCCTCTAGCGGGAGCCACAGATACGCAGTATTTT. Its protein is CASSPLAGATDTQYF. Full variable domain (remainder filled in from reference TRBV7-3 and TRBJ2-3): GAGVSQTPSNKVTEKGKYVELRCDPISGHTALYWYRQSLGQGPEFLIYFQGTGAADDSGLPNDRFFAVRPEGSVSTLKIQRTERGDSAVYLCASSPLAGATDTQYFGPGTRLTVL.

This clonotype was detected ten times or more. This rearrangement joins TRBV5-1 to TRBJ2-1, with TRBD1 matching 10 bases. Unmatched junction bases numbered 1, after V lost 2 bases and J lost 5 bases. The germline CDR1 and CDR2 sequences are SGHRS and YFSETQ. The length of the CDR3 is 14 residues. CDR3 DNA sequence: TGCGCCAGCAGCTTAGGGACAGGGGACAATGAGCAGTTCTTC. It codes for CASSLGTGDNEQFF.

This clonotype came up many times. The CDR3 loop reads CASSAGTGYNEQFF. The CDR3 bases are TGTGCCAGCAGCGCCGGGACAGGCTACAATGAGCAGTTCTTC. V usage is TRBV6-5 and J usage is TRBJ2-1; 8 nucleotides align to TRBD1. The CDR3 has 14 amino acids. The V gene's germline CDR1 is MNHEY and CDR2 SVGAGI. Unmatched junction bases numbered 4, after V lost 6 bases and J lost 3 bases.

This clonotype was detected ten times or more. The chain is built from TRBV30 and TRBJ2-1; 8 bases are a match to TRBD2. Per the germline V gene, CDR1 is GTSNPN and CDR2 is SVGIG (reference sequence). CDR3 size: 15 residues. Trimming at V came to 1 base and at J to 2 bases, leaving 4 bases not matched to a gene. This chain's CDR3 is CAWSGRLATYNEQFF. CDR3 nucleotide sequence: TGTGCCTGGAGTGGGAGACTAGCGACCTACAATGAGCAGTTCTTC.

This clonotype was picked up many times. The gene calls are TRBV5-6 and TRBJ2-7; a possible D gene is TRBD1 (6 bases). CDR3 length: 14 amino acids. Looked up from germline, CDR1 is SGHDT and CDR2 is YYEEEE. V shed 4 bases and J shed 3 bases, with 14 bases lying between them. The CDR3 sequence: CASSLRTELYEQYF. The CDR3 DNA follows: TGTGCCAGCAGCCTTAGGACAGAGCTCTACGAGCAGTACTTC.

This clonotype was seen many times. In DNA form, the CDR3 reads TGTGCCAGCAGCCCGGGACAGGGTATCCACGAGCAGTACTTC. It encodes CASSPGQGIHEQYF. The gene calls are TRBV5-5 and TRBJ2-7, with TRBD1 matching 9 bases. J lost 5 bases, V lost 4 bases, and 7 bases had no gene match. Germline-derived CDR1 and CDR2 are SGHKS and YYEKEE (reference sequence). CDR3 size: 14 residues.

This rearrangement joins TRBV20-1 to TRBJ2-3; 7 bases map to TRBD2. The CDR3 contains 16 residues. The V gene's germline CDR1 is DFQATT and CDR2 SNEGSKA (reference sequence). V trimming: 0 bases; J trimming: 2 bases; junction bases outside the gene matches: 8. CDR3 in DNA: TGCAGTGCTAGAGATCTTCGAGCGGGAACCACAGATACGCAGTATTTT. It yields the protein CSARDLRAGTTDTQYF.

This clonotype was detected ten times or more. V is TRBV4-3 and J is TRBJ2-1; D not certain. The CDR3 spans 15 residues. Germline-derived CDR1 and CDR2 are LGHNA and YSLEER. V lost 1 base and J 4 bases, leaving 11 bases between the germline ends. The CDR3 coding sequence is TGCGCCAGCAGCCAAGTAGCTTCAGCTTACAATGAGCAGTTCTTC. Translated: CASSQVASAYNEQFF.